The 14 T cell receptor beta chains below all came from one sample that was sequenced in a study of identifying expanded T cells in peripheral blood. Some clones are missing from TCRdb's copy, which holds only in-frame ones; the method was immunoSEQ multiplex PCR. The sample has more than 90,000 clones; roughly 85% are singletons. Material for sequencing was blood. These receptors originate from a person between 18 and 70 years old in good health.

This chain links TRBV7-8 with TRBJ2-4; 10 bases are shared with TRBD1. Germline V gene lookup returns CDR1 SGHVS and CDR2 FQNEAQ. V gave up 5 bases and J gave up 5 bases; unmatched junction bases: 9. This CDR3 comprises 16 residues. The CDR3 loop reads CASSPSSGTGENIQYF. For the CDR3, the DNA is TGTGCCAGCAGCCCATCCTCCGGGACAGGGGAAAACATTCAGTACTTC.

The chain joins TRBV5-4 to TRBJ2-2, with 10 bases aligning to TRBD1. CDR1 and CDR2 (germline): SGHNT, YYREEE (reference sequence). This CDR3 region has 15 residues. V was clipped by 3 bases and J by 4 bases; unmatched bases: 3. The CDR3 DNA reads as TGTGCCAGCAGCTGGGACAGGGGATCCACCGGGGAGCTGTTTTTT. It specifies CASSWDRGSTGELFF.

The rearrangement uses TRBV13 and TRBJ1-5; a possible D gene is TRBD1 (5 bases). Per the germline V gene, CDR1 is PRHDT and CDR2 is FYEKMQ (reference sequence). The CDR3 consists of 16 residues. The germline V and J ends were trimmed by 3 bases and 2 bases, with 14 bases remaining between them. The CDR3 DNA reads as TGTGCCAGCAGCTTCGGTGGCCCAGGGCGCAATCAGCCCCAGCATTTT. Its translation is CASSFGGPGRNQPQHF.

A single count supports this clone. The J gene is TRBJ2-2, the V gene TRBV7-2, with D unclear. V was clipped by 0 bases and J by 1 base, with 12 bases between them. Germline V gives CDR1 SGHTA, CDR2 FQGNSA. The CDR3 loop spans 17 amino acids. CDR3 region: CASSLAIPPGNTGELFF. The CDR3 bases are TGTGCCAGCAGCTTAGCTATACCACCAGGGAACACCGGGGAGCTGTTTTTT.

The rearrangement links TRBV11-3 to TRBJ2-7, with TRBD1 matching 11 bases. The CDR3 is 14 residues long. CDR1 is SGHNT and CDR2 is YENEEA in the germline V gene. After removal of 5 bases from V and 7 bases from J, the junction contained 7 bases not matched to a gene. CDR3 region: CASSRGQGAREQYF. The CDR3 nucleotides are TGTGCCAGCAGCCGAGGACAGGGGGCGCGGGAGCAGTACTTC.

This chain uses TRBV11-2 with TRBJ2-1, with 8 bases aligning to TRBD2. Germline CDR1 SGHAT, CDR2 FQNNGV. CDR3 size: 14 residues. With 5 bases clipped from V and 5 bases from J, the junction kept 5 bases outside the gene matches. The CDR3 DNA reads as TGTGCCAGCAGCCTGTGGCGGGGGGACAATGAGCAGTTCTTC. It codes for CASSLWRGDNEQFF.

This rearrangement joins TRBV7-9 to TRBJ1-5, with 7 bases matching TRBD1. V lost 5 bases, J lost 2 bases, and 3 bases stayed unmatched. Germline-derived CDR1 and CDR2 are SEHNR and FQNEAQ (reference sequence). This CDR3 has 14 residues. As DNA, the CDR3 is TGTGCCAGCAGCGTAGGGACAGGCAATCAGCCCCAGCATTTT. Protein product: CASSVGTGNQPQHF. The full variable domain, rest sourced from reference TRBV7-9 and TRBJ1-5, is DTGVSQNPRHKITKRGQNVTFRCDPISEHNRLYWYRQTLGQGPEFLTYFQNEAQLEKSRLLSDRFSAERPKGSFSTLEIQRTEQGDSAMYLCASSVGTGNQPQHFGDGTRLSIL.

V and J are TRBV19 and TRBJ1-2, with D unclear. The CDR3 is 12 amino acids. The V and J ends lost 3 bases and 4 bases respectively, with 6 bases between them. Germline values: CDR1 LNHDA, CDR2 SQIVND (reference sequence). DNA for the CDR3: TGTGCCAGTAGTATGGCCCTCTATGGCTACACCTTC. Translation gives CASSMALYGYTF.

V usage is TRBV27 and J usage is TRBJ2-3; 10 nucleotides match TRBD1. Trimming removed 6 bases from V and 2 bases from J; junction bases left unmatched: 5. CDR3 length: 15 residues. CDR1 MNHEY and CDR2 SMNVEV come from the germline V gene (reference sequence). The CDR3 DNA is TGTGCCAGCAGCCTGGGACAGGGGCACACAGATACGCAGTATTTT. Amino acids: CASSLGQGHTDTQYF.

This clone was seen just once. The chain combines TRBV4-1 with TRBJ2-7, with D unresolved. The CDR3 loop spans 16 amino acids. Trimming removed 1 base from V and 0 bases from J, with 13 bases in between. Germline V gene lookup returns CDR1 MGHRA and CDR2 YSYEKL. The CDR3 nucleotides read TGCGCCAGCAGCCAAGTTCATAAGGGCAGCTCCTACGAGCAGTACTTC. It specifies CASSQVHKGSSYEQYF.

The chain links TRBV2 to TRBJ2-1; 9 nucleotides align to TRBD1. Germline lookup yields CDR1 SNHLY and CDR2 FYNNEI. J was trimmed by 6 bases and V by 7 bases; bases with no gene match: 13. This CDR3 has 16 residues. The CDR3 DNA reads as TGTGCCAGCATATCGTCATTTGGACAGGGGTCCAATGAGCAGTTCTTC. Translated: CASISSFGQGSNEQFF.

The chain combines TRBV2 with TRBJ2-7; D not certain. CDR1 is SNHLY and CDR2 is FYNNEI in the germline V gene. This CDR3 is 14 amino acids long. V lost 2 bases to trimming and J lost 6 bases, with 14 bases between them. The CDR3 DNA reads TGTGCCAGCAGTGAAAGGCTAGAACTCCCCGAGCAGTACTTC. Translation: CASSERLELPEQYF.

The rearrangement uses TRBV23-1 and TRBJ1-5; D gene uncertain. TRBV23-1 is noted as an ORF with a role that remains uncertain. This CDR3 contains 16 residues. V was pared by 0 bases and J by 7 bases, with 16 bases between. CDR3: CASSQSASGYSQPQHF. The DNA for the CDR3 is TGCGCCAGCAGTCAATCAGCATCGGGTTATAGCCAGCCCCAGCATTTT.

This rearrangement joins TRBV5-1 to TRBJ2-7; D is perhaps TRBD2 (6 bases). Germline-derived CDR1 and CDR2 are SGHRS and YFSETQ. The CDR3 extends over 14 amino acids. V lost 0 bases, J lost 5 bases, and 12 bases lay in between. The CDR3 spells CASSLDWGRNEQYF. The DNA of the CDR3 is TGCGCCAGCAGCTTGGACTGGGGGAGGAACGAGCAGTACTTC.